Only a few counts were recorded for the clone carrying this T cell receptor (beta chain). A single record per CDR3 protein comes from TCRdb applying MiXCR to the 5' RACE reads. The sample yields around 450,000 distinct CDR3 sequences, approximately 25% seen once. The length of the CDR3 is 14 residues. V lost 2 bases, J lost 9 bases, and 16 bases lay in between. This sample was included in a study of T-cell memory formation after mild COVID-19. Study context: TCR clustering was largely donor specific.

The V gene is TRBV12-3 or TRBV12-4, the J gene TRBJ1-1, with D maybe TRBD1 (5 bases). Input material: PBMCs or a T cell subset sorted from them (not recorded which). The sequence was collected from an adult woman who had mild COVID-19 (a few samples of this study predate the infection). Cell type and time point are not known. The CDR3 region has the DNA TGTGCCAGCAGTTTACTTTCGGAGGAGGGGAAAGCTTTCTTT. It encodes CASSLLSEEGKAFF.